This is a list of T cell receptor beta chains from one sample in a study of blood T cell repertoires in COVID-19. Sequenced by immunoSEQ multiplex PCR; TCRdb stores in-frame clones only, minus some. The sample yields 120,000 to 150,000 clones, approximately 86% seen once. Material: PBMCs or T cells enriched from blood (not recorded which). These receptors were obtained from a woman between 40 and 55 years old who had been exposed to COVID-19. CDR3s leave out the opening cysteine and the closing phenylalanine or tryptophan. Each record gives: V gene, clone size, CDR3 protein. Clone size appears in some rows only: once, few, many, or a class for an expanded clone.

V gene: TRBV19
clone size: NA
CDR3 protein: ATGQGAVETQY

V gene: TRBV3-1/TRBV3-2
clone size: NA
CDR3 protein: ASSQPWTGGGYT

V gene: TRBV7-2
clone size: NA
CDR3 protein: ASSLVAGSQETQY

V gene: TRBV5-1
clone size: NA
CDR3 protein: ASSGGQLLTNEKLF

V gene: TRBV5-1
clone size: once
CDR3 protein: ASSFGSQETQY

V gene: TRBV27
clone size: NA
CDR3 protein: ASSGVGANTEAF

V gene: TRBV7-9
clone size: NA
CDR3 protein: ASSPENRGDYGYT

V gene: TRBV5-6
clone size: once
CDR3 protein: ASSLEWAGINEQF

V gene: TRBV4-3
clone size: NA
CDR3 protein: ASSPVGTGGQNYGYT

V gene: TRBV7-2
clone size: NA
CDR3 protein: ASSRQGARTEAF

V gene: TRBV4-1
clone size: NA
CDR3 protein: ASSQVQGMGNTIY

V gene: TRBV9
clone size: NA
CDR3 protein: ASSLGDRGGTEAF

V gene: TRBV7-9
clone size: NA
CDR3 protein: ASSLAFGGMNTEAF

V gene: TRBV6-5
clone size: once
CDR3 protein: ATYRQVNYGYT

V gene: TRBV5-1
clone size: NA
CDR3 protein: ASKEGGATDTQY

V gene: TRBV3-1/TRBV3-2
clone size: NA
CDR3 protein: ASSQDRLADTQY

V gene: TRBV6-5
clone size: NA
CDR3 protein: ASSSSGLSSYEQY

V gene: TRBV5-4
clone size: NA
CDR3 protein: ASTKPGVRGTEAF

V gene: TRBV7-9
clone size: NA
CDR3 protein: ASSLGTGGRGNQPQH

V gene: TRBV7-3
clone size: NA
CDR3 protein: ASSPRGGREEKLF

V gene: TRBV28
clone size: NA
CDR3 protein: ASFVARGNQPQH

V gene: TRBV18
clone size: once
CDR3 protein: ASSPLAGATRETQY

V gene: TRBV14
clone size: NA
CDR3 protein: ASSRRAAETQY

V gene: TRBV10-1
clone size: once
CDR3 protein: AAGTGHTGELF

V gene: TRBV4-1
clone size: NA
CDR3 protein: ASSHPQGGNTEAF

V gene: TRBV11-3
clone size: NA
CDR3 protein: ASSGSGTGELF

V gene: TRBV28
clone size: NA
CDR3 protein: ASRPGQGGNQPQH

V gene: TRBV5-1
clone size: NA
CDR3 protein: ASRPGDRDEKLF

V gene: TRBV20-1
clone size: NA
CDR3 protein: SASVGRTYEQY

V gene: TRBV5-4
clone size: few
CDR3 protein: ASSETAGSYEQY

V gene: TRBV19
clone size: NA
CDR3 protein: ASSIDRGSEAF

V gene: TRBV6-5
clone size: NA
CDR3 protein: ASTDRGPDTEAF

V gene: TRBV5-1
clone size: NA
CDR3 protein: ASSPGYGPRELDTQY

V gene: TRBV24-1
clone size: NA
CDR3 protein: ATSSQGSYNEQF

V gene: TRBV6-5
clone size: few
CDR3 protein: ASSITGQFYEQY

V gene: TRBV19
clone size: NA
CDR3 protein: ASSHRDRNEKLF

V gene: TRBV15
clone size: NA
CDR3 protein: ATSRDKGRDTEAF

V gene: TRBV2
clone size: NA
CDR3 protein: ASSEPEGVRTGELF

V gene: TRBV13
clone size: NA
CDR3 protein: ASSLVTSGRNYNEQF

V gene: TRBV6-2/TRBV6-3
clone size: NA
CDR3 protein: ASSYPRGWNTEAF

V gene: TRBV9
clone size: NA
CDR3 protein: ASSVGTGAYEQY

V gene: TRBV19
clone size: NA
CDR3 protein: ASSIILVLSNQPQH

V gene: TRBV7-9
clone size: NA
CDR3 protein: ASSSGTGDTKNIQY

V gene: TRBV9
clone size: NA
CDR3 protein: ASSVGRRNTGELF

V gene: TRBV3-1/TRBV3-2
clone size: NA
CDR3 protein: ASSQSTGGMNTEAF

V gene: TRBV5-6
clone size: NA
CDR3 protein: ASSLGTSSHYEQY

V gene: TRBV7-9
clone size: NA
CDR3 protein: ASSPKGQGDYGYT

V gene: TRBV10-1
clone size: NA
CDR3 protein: ASSDYSELAGAAGEQY

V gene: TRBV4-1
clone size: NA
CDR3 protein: ASTDPASGGNEQF

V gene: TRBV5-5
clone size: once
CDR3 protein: ASSPRLGQETQY

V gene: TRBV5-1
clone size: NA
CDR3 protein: ASSVPGGMGEQY

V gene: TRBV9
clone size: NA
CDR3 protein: ASSVGQGAWNEQF

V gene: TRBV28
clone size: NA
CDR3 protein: ASRRTGGSGNQPQH

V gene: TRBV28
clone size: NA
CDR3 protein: ASSPTPTGYYSYNEQF

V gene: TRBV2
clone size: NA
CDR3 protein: ASSEEFSGGQPQH

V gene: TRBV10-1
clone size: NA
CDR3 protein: ASSEAHREELF

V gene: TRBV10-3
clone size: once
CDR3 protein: AISGEESYEQY

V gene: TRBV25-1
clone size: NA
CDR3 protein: ASSDMKKGARETQY

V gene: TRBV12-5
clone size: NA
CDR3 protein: ASGLVHQGGVAEAF

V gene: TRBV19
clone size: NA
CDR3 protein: ASSPPVTANTEAF